The next 27 T cell receptor beta chains were all read from a single sample in a study of human T cells and chemical hapten exposure. TCRdb reprocessed the RACE reads with MiXCR, giving one entry per CDR3 protein. Here the sample spans some 65,000 distinct CDR3 sequences, about 6.5% being singletons. Time point here: healthy volunteer bleed at 6 weeks. Blood, whole and unfractionated, served as the source for total RNA extraction. Sequenced input: whole blood. The source of these receptors is a female donor in good health. Some clones in this sample may be carry-over from other donors' samples.

This clonotype came up once. It may be a read error: a sequence one base away is much more abundant. This chain joins TRBV29-1 and TRBJ2-4; 8 bases align to TRBD1. Per germline, CDR1 SQVTM and CDR2 ANQGSEA. The CDR3 contains 16 residues. The CDR3 loop is CSVIPGGPLAKNIQHF. The CDR3 coding sequence is TGCAGCGTCATACCAGGGGGCCCCTTAGCCAAAAACATTCAGCACTTC.

Many counts were recorded for this clonotype. V and J are TRBV11-1 and TRBJ2-1; 7 bases are a match to TRBD2. The junction had 9 bases not matched to a gene; V was cut back by 5 bases and J by 5 bases. The CDR3 covers 15 residues. Germline lookup yields CDR1 SGHAT and CDR2 FQDESV (reference sequence). CDR3 protein: CASSGRAGAHNEQFF. The CDR3 DNA reads as TGTGCCAGCAGCGGGCGGGCGGGAGCCCACAATGAGCAGTTCTTC.

On this clonotype: This sequence may be a read error, since a much larger clone differs from it by one base. The CDR3 spells CVLLRGAHEQYF. Written as DNA, the CDR3 is TGTGTCCTACTGCGGGGGGCCCACGAGCAGTACTTC. The rearrangement joins TRBV25-1 to TRBJ2-7, with 8 positions matching TRBD2. Looked up from germline, CDR1 is MGHDK and CDR2 is SYGVNS. There are 12 residues in the CDR3.

This clonotype was counted many times. J is TRBJ2-7 and V is TRBV20-1, with D tentatively TRBD1 (5 bases). The CDR3 length is 12 residues. Germline CDR1 and CDR2: DFQATT and SNEGSKA (reference sequence). With 3 bases removed from V and 4 bases from J, the gap between germline ends came to 10 bases. The CDR3 spells CSASQGIYEQYF. The CDR3 nucleotides are TGCAGTGCTAGTCAGGGTATATACGAGCAGTACTTC.

This clonotype has only a few counts. J is TRBJ1-1 and V is TRBV6-5; tentatively, D is TRBD1 (5 bases). This CDR3 spans 14 amino acids. Trimming pared 1 base from V and 4 bases from J, leaving 10 bases between. Germline loops: CDR1 MNHEY, CDR2 SVGAGI. CDR3 nucleotides: TGTGCCAGCAGTTACTGGCGGGGGGGCACTGAAGCTTTCTTT. It specifies CASSYWRGGTEAFF.

This clonotype was seen ten or more times. The junction does not match germline at one end; this may be a read error. The rearrangement uses TRBV6-5 and TRBJ2-2, with D possibly matching TRBD1 (5 bases). This CDR3 spans 14 amino acids. CDR1 and CDR2 (germline): MNHEY, SVGAGI. CDR3: CATSDDPGSGELFF. DNA for the CDR3: TGTGCCACCAGTGACGATCCAGGGTCCGGGGAGCTGTTTTTT.

This clonotype has at least ten counts. The chain carries TRBV29-1 and TRBJ1-1, with D possibly TRBD1 on 5 matching bases. The V end lost 5 bases, the J end lost 1 base, and 11 bases lay between the germline ends. CDR1 is SQVTM, CDR2 ANQGSEA, per germline. This CDR3 has 13 residues. This chain's CDR3 is CSVTGTGNTEAFF. As DNA, the CDR3 is TGCAGCGTTACCGGGACGGGGAACACTGAAGCTTTCTTT. The variable domain in full, with the rest retrieved from reference TRBV29-1 and TRBJ1-1, is SAVISQKPSRDICQRGTSLTIQCQVDSQVTMMFWYRQQPGQSLTLIATANQGSEATYESGFVIDKFPISRPNLTFSTLTVSNMSPEDSSIYLCSVTGTGNTEAFFGQGTRLTVV.

The CDR3 loop is CASSYVENTEAFF. As DNA, the CDR3 is TGTGCCAGCAGCTACGTGGAGAACACTGAAGCTTTCTTT. The rearrangement joins TRBV7-9 to TRBJ1-1, with D unresolved. This CDR3 is 13 amino acids long. Germline values: CDR1 SEHNR, CDR2 FQNEAQ (reference sequence). V lost 4 bases and J 1 base, leaving 7 bases between the germline ends.

This clonotype was seen many times. The chain couples TRBV20-1 to TRBJ1-1; D remains ambiguous. Germline V CDR1 and CDR2: DFQATT, SNEGSKA (reference sequence). V was clipped by 4 bases and J by 8 bases, with 14 bases between them. The length of the CDR3 is 12 residues. The CDR3, as DNA: TGCAGTGCTAAAATGGGTGGGAGCGAAGCTTTCTTT. This sequence encodes CSAKMGGSEAFF.

This clonotype has a count of ten or more. The rearrangement uses TRBV12-3 or TRBV12-4 and TRBJ2-3, with D perhaps assigned TRBD1 or TRBD2 (6 bases each). The V and J ends lost 1 base and 0 bases respectively, with 8 bases between them. The CDR3 spans 15 residues. CDR3 loop: CASSLGGASTDTQYF. The CDR3 DNA follows: TGTGCCAGCAGTTTAGGGGGGGCGAGCACAGATACGCAGTATTTT.

This clonotype was recorded many times. The chain employs TRBV5-5 and TRBJ2-7, with 7 positions matching TRBD1. The germline gives CDR1 SGHKS, CDR2 YYEKEE (reference sequence). V was clipped by 5 bases and J by 0 bases; unmatched bases: 8. This CDR3 has 15 residues. The CDR3 protein is CASSPTGAGSYEQYF. The CDR3 nucleotides are TGTGCCAGCAGTCCAACAGGGGCGGGCTCCTACGAGCAGTACTTC.

In this sample, this clonotype turned up many times. The rearrangement uses TRBV20-1 and TRBJ1-1; the D gene is possibly TRBD1 (5 bases). Trimming shortened V by 3 bases and J by 0 bases, and 17 bases separated the two germline ends. The CDR3 runs to 16 residues. Germline CDR1 is DFQATT and CDR2 is SNEGSKA (reference sequence). The DNA for the CDR3 is TGCAGTGCTAGTACTGGACACCTTACTATGAACACTGAAGCTTTCTTT. This gives the protein CSASTGHLTMNTEAFF.

This clonotype showed up many times. This chain uses TRBV10-1 with TRBJ1-2, with 7 bases aligning to TRBD1. The CDR3 loop spans 14 amino acids. Germline V gene sequence: CDR1 WNHNN, CDR2 SYGVQD (reference sequence). The junction had 2 bases not matched to a gene; V was cut back by 0 bases and J by 4 bases. The CDR3 DNA follows: TGCGCCAGCAGTGAGTCGGACAGGCCCTATGGCTACACCTTC. Its protein product is CASSESDRPYGYTF.

This sequence joins TRBV30 and TRBJ1-3; D call uncertain. The V gene's germline CDR1 is GTSNPN and CDR2 SVGIG (reference sequence). This CDR3 is 17 amino acids long. V was pared by 0 bases and J by 0 bases, with 15 bases between. Here the CDR3 DNA reads TGTGCCTGGAGTGTCGGAGGCAGGCCTAGCTCTGGAAACACCATATATTTT. It yields the protein CAWSVGGRPSSGNTIYF.

This clonotype was seen repeatedly, ten times or more. The V and J genes are TRBV28 and TRBJ2-7, with TRBD1 matching 7 bases. V dropped 4 bases and J dropped 3; count of bases not matched to a gene: 9. Germline loops: CDR1 MDHEN, CDR2 SYDVKM. This CDR3 is 15 amino acids long. The DNA of the CDR3 is TGTGCCAGCAGTTCTACGCCGACAGGGATCTACGAGCAGTACTTC. Its protein is CASSSTPTGIYEQYF.

This clonotype came up many times. The V gene is TRBV4-1, the J gene TRBJ2-1; tentatively, D is TRBD2 (6 bases). V dropped 0 bases and J dropped 6 bases, with 9 bases sitting between them. CDR1 is MGHRA, CDR2 YSYEKL, per germline. This CDR3 has 14 residues. The CDR3 sequence: CASSQELGGNEQFF. The CDR3 DNA is TGCGCCAGCAGCCAAGAATTGGGGGGCAATGAGCAGTTCTTC.

Comments on this clonotype: The junction and the germline gene differ at one end; a read error may be behind it. V is TRBV12-3 or TRBV12-4 and J is TRBJ2-1; unclear D gene. This CDR3 has 12 amino acids. The CDR3 here is CAGSPRYNEQFF. Here the CDR3 DNA reads TGTGCCGGCAGCCCTAGATACAATGAGCAGTTCTTC.

This clonotype appeared many times. CDR3 DNA: TGCAGTGCTAGAGCCCACCTAGCGGGAGGGCCGGGGGAGCAGTACTTC. Amino acids: CSARAHLAGGPGEQYF. The rearrangement joins TRBV20-1 to TRBJ2-7; 12 bases align to TRBD2. J gave up 7 bases and V 1 base, and 11 bases lay outside the gene matches. This CDR3 spans 16 amino acids. From germline, CDR1 is DFQATT and CDR2 SNEGSKA (reference sequence).

This clonotype has ten or more counts. In DNA form, the CDR3 reads TGTGCCAGCAGCTTGACTAGCGGGAGTGTGGTGGAGACCCAGTACTTC. It yields the protein CASSLTSGSVVETQYF. The chain links TRBV7-3 to TRBJ2-5; 12 bases are shared with TRBD2. The germline V gene encodes CDR1 SGHTA and CDR2 FQGTGA. Germline trimming cut 3 bases from V and 5 bases from J; bases unmatched to any gene: 7. The CDR3 has 16 amino acids.

This clonotype was picked up many times. The chain links TRBV25-1 to TRBJ2-7; TRBD1 agrees at 7 bases. V trimming: 1 base; J trimming: 0 bases; junction bases outside the gene matches: 3. Germline assignment: CDR1 MGHDK and CDR2 SYGVNS. The CDR3 sequence is 15 residues long. DNA of the CDR3: TGTGCCAGCAGTGAATGGCCAGGGGGCTCCTACGAGCAGTACTTC. Protein sequence: CASSEWPGGSYEQYF.

The chain uses TRBV7-9 and TRBJ2-3, with 9 bases aligning to TRBD2. CDR3 length: 17 amino acids. With V trimmed by 4 bases and J by 0 bases, 8 bases remained unmatched. The germline gives CDR1 SEHNR, CDR2 FQNEAQ (reference sequence). The CDR3 spells CASSWVAGGRSTDTQYF. The CDR3 region has the DNA TGTGCCAGCAGCTGGGTCGCGGGAGGGAGAAGCACAGATACGCAGTATTTT.

This clonotype was seen only a few times. V and J are TRBV4-1 and TRBJ1-4; TRBD1 aligns across 7 bases. The CDR3 is made up of 17 amino acids. Germline CDR1 and CDR2: MGHRA and YSYEKL. V gave up 6 bases and J gave up 3 bases; unmatched junction bases: 13. CDR3 in DNA: TGCGCCAGCAGGCGACGCGTAGTTCAGGGGGCTAATGAAAAACTGTTTTTT. Translated: CASRRRVVQGANEKLFF.

This clonotype turned up a few times. The chain employs TRBV5-5 and TRBJ1-2, with D tentatively TRBD1 (6 bases). Germline lookup yields CDR1 SGHKS and CDR2 YYEKEE (reference sequence). This CDR3 has 15 amino acids. Trimming left V 2 bases short and J 6 bases short, with 17 bases between. The CDR3 DNA follows: TGTGCCAGCAGCTTTTATACGGGGGCGACGAATGGCTACACCTTC. Encoded protein: CASSFYTGATNGYTF. The whole variable domain, remainder taken from reference TRBV5-5 and TRBJ1-2, is DAGVTQSPTHLIKTRGQQVTLRCSPISGHKSVSWYQQVLGQGPQFIFQYYEKEERGRGNFPDRFSARQFPNYSSELNVNALLLGDSALYLCASSFYTGATNGYTFGSGTRLTVV.

At least ten counts were recorded for this clonotype. J is TRBJ1-4 and V is TRBV28; D perhaps matches TRBD1 (5 bases). The V end was cut by 3 bases, the J end by 7 bases, with 18 bases between. Germline CDR1 reads MDHEN; CDR2 reads SYDVKM. This CDR3 spans 16 amino acids. Written as DNA, the CDR3 is TGTGCCAGCAGTTTCGATCGCGGGCAGGGTGGTGAAAAACTGTTTTTT. Amino acids: CASSFDRGQGGEKLFF.

The chain is built from TRBV28 and TRBJ1-3; D remains unclear. Germline V gene sequence: CDR1 MDHEN, CDR2 SYDVKM. CDR3 length: 15 residues. The germline V and J ends were trimmed by 6 bases and 4 bases, with 16 bases remaining between them. The CDR3 DNA follows: TGTGCCAGCAGACCAACCGGCCACCGAGGAAACACCATATATTTT. It is translated as CASRPTGHRGNTIYF.

This clonotype came up a few times. V and J are TRBV20-1 and TRBJ2-5; tentatively, D is TRBD1 (5 bases). The germline V and J ends were trimmed by 1 base and 4 bases, with 13 bases remaining between them. This CDR3 is 14 amino acids long. Germline CDR1 and CDR2: DFQATT and SNEGSKA (reference sequence). Written as DNA, the CDR3 is TGCAGTGCTAGAGTCCTGGCAGGGTCAGAGACCCAGTACTTC. This translates into CSARVLAGSETQYF.

Many counts were recorded for this clonotype. The gene calls are TRBV5-6 and TRBJ1-4; D is ambiguous. The germline V gene encodes CDR1 SGHDT and CDR2 YYEEEE. There are 14 residues in the CDR3. Trimming stripped 0 bases from V and 4 bases from J, with 7 bases between. CDR3 amino acids: CASSLAQNNEKLFF. The CDR3 coding sequence is TGTGCCAGCAGCTTGGCGCAGAATAATGAAAAACTGTTTTTT.